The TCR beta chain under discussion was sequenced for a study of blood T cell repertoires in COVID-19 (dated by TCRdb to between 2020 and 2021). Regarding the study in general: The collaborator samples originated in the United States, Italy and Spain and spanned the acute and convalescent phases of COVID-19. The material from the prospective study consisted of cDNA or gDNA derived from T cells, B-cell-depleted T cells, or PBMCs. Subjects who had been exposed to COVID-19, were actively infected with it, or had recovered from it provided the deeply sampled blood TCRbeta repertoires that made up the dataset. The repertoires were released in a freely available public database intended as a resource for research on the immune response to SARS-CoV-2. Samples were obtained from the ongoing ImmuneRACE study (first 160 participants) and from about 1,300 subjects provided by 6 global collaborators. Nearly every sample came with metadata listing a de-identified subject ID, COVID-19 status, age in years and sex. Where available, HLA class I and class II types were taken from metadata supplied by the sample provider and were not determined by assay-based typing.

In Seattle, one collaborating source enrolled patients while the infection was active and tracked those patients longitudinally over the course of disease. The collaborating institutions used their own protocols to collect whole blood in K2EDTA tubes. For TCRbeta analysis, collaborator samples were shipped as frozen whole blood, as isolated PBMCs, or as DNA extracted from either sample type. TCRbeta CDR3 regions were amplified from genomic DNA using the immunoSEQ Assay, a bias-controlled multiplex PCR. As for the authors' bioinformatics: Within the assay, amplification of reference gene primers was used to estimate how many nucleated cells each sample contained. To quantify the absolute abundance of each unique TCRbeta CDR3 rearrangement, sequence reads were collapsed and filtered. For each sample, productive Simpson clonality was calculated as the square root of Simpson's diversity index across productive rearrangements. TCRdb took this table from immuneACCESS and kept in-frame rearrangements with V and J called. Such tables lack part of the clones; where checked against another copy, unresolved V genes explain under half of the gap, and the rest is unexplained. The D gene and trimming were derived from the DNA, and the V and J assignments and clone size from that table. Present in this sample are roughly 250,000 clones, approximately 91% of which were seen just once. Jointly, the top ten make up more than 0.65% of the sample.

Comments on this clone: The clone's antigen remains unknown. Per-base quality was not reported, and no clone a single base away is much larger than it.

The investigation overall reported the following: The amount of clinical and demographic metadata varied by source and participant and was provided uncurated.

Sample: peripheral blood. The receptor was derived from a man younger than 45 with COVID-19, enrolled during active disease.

The CDR3 has the sequence CASSSTTGIHEQYF. At the DNA level, the sequence is TGTGCCAGCAGCTCGACGACAGGGATCCACGAGCAGTACTTC. In this chain, TRBV7-9 is recombined with TRBJ2-7; 7 central nucleotides agree with TRBD1. The germline V gene (reference sequence) gives CDR1 as SEHNR and CDR2 as FQNEAQ. Here V drops 4 bases and J drops 5 bases, and the junction holds 8 bases not matched to any gene. The CDR3 holds 14 amino acids from the cysteine to the phenylalanine. Only the CDR3 DNA stays, 42 bases, in frame from base 1.